Listed below are T cell receptor beta chains from one sample, sequenced in a study of shared clonotypes between healthy human individuals. Assay used: immunoSEQ multiplex PCR; TCRdb lists only in-frame clones, some missing. The data contain about 2.3 million clones, over 90% of them singletons. The sequencing sample was made of naive CD4+ T cells from PBMCs. These receptors were taken from a man between 18 and 35 years old in good health. Some clones in this sample may be carry-over from other donors' samples. Each CDR3 is given with its conserved first and last residue. Each record gives: V gene, J gene, D gene, clone size, CDR3 protein, CDR3 DNA. A D gene is named only where the DNA matches it firmly. Expanded clones are given a class, and other clones once, few, many or no size at all.

>TRBV10-3|TRBJ2-2|NA|NA
CAIAPARSGTGELFF
TGTGCCATCGCCCCCGCCAGGTCTGGGACCGGGGAGCTGTTTTTT
>TRBV25-1|TRBJ2-1|NA|NA
CASSDTSGGTYNEQFF
TGTGCCAGCAGTGATACATCAGGGGGGACTTACAATGAGCAGTTCTTC
>TRBV6-5|TRBJ1-2|TRBD1|NA
CASSYRDRGRGYTF
TGTGCCAGCAGTTACCGGGACAGGGGGCGCGGCTACACCTTC
>TRBV28|TRBJ2-5|NA|NA
CASNAQDF
TGTGCCAGCAATGCTCAAGACTTC
>TRBV5-4|TRBJ1-4|TRBD1|NA
CASSSGQGALTKGKLFF
TGTGCCAGCAGCTCCGGACAGGGGGCTTTGACGAAGGGAAAACTGTTTTTT
>TRBV9|TRBJ2-7|NA|NA
CASSVATWDEQYF
TGTGCCAGCAGCGTAGCTACCTGGGACGAGCAGTACTTC
>TRBV30|TRBJ1-1|NA|few
CAWSRRTRAEAFF
TGTGCCTGGAGTAGACGAACCAGGGCCGAAGCTTTCTTT
>TRBV6-5|TRBJ1-1|TRBD1|NA
CASTLGQTTEAFF
TGTGCCAGCACTCTGGGACAGACCACTGAAGCTTTCTTT
>TRBV7-2|TRBJ2-2|NA|NA
CASSFVAATGELFF
TGTGCCAGCAGCTTTGTAGCTGCCACCGGGGAGCTGTTTTTT
>TRBV11-1|TRBJ2-2|NA|once
CASSLGAGSGELFF
TGTGCCAGCAGCTTAGGGGCAGGGTCCGGGGAGCTGTTTTTT
>TRBV5-8|TRBJ1-4|TRBD1|NA
CASSFGTVGEKLFF
TGTGCCAGCAGCTTCGGGACAGTTGGGGAAAAACTGTTTTTT
>TRBV6-1|TRBJ1-5|TRBD1|NA
CASSRDSHSNQPQHF
TGTGCCAGCTCCCGGGACAGTCATAGCAATCAGCCCCAGCATTTT
>TRBV29-1|TRBJ2-2|TRBD2|NA
CSVVKAGVDAGELFF
TGCAGCGTTGTGAAGGCGGGAGTCGATGCCGGGGAGCTGTTTTTT
>TRBV7-9|TRBJ1-1|NA|few
CASNDRRNTEAFF
TGTGCCAGCAACGACAGGCGGAACACTGAAGCTTTCTTT
>TRBV11-1|TRBJ2-3|TRBD1|NA
CASSLAEDRGPDTQYF
TGTGCCAGCAGCTTAGCAGAGGACAGGGGCCCAGATACGCAGTATTTT
>TRBV7-6|TRBJ2-7|TRBD2|NA
CASSLSSSGSMYEQYF
TGTGCCAGCAGCTTAAGCTCTAGCGGGAGTATGTACGAGCAGTACTTC
>TRBV28|TRBJ1-1|NA|NA
CASRPPGSATEAFF
TGTGCCAGCAGGCCCCCAGGGTCAGCCACTGAAGCTTTCTTT